This T cell receptor beta chain was documented in a study of blood T cell repertoires in COVID-19. Study-wide context: The analysed material was cDNA or gDNA that came from T cells, B-cell-depleted T cells, or PBMCs.

The CDR3 totals 12 residues. Trimming removed 0 bases at V and 4 bases at J, with 3 bases between. The germline V gene has CDR1 MNHEY and CDR2 SVGEGT. The data were produced by immunoSEQ multiplex PCR, yet TCRdb's version contains in-frame clones alone and is incomplete. The sample holds around 160,000 clones, 70% to 90% seen once. This chain connects TRBV6-2 or TRBV6-3 to TRBJ2-5, with D uncertain. Sequenced material: peripheral blood. The clonotype was recovered from a woman aged 55-69 years with COVID-19, enrolled during active disease. The CDR3 loop is CASSYSGETQYF. CDR3 nucleotide sequence: TGTGCCAGCAGTTACTCCGGAGAGACCCAGTACTTC.